Following are 20 T cell receptor beta chains from one sample sequenced in a study of cytomegalovirus exposure and HLA in healthy donors. The PCR made use of 60 Vbeta and 13 Jbeta primers. Only in-frame clones appear in the TCRdb table, and some are missing; sequencing was by immunoSEQ multiplex PCR. The table has 80,000 to 100,000 clones, around three fifths seen once. Sequencing was done on a sample of PBMCs. These receptors were collected from a woman between 35 and 50 years old in good health and CMV-seropositive.

The chain joins TRBV2 to TRBJ2-3, with 10 bases matching TRBD1. The CDR3 loop spans 15 amino acids. From germline, CDR1 is SNHLY and CDR2 FYNNEI. Trimming removed 4 bases from V and 5 bases from J; junction bases left unmatched: 6. CDR3 in DNA: TGTGCCAGCAGTGGACAGGGGGCGCAGAGAGATACGCAGTATTTT. This sequence encodes CASSGQGAQRDTQYF.

This clone was seen only a few times. CDR3 amino acids: CASSAGLASRTDTQYF. DNA for the CDR3: TGTGCCAGCAGCGCCGGACTAGCGTCCCGCACAGATACGCAGTATTTT. The rearrangement links TRBV7-9 to TRBJ2-3; 9 bases map to TRBD2. Trimming cost V 5 bases and J 1 base; bases outside gene matches: 7. The CDR3 has 16 residues. CDR1 and CDR2 (germline): SEHNR, FQNEAQ (reference sequence).

This chain joins TRBV4-3 and TRBJ2-2; 7 bases agree with TRBD2. The CDR3 length is 18 residues. Trimming cost V 2 bases and J 2 bases; bases outside gene matches: 11. Germline CDR1 is LGHNA and CDR2 is YSLEER. The CDR3 DNA reads TGCGCCAGCAGCCAATTTCCTTGGGGCGGGAGAAACACCGGGGAGCTGTTTTTT. Its translation is CASSQFPWGGRNTGELFF.

The chain employs TRBV28 and TRBJ2-2, with D unclear. The CDR3 has 12 residues. V lost 6 bases and J 5 bases, leaving 7 bases between the germline ends. Looked up from germline, CDR1 is MDHEN and CDR2 is SYDVKM. The CDR3 protein is CASSLSTGELFF. For the CDR3, the DNA is TGTGCCAGCAGCCTAAGTACCGGGGAGCTGTTTTTT.

This clone was seen only a few times. The chain couples TRBV29-1 to TRBJ1-4; 9 nucleotides line up with TRBD1. The germline CDR1 and CDR2 sequences are SQVTM and ANQGSEA. V lost 5 bases to trimming and J lost 8 bases; unmatched junction nucleotides: 6. The CDR3 sequence is 13 residues long. The CDR3 DNA reads as TGCAGCGTTCACGGGACAGGGTTGGAAAAACTGTTTTTT. Translated: CSVHGTGLEKLFF.

This clone was seen a handful of times. This chain connects TRBV27 to TRBJ2-7, with 7 bases lining up with TRBD2. This CDR3 is built from 15 residues. CDR1 and CDR2 (germline): MNHEY, SMNVEV (reference sequence). V lost 5 bases and J lost 2; bases outside the gene matches: 9. CDR3 residues: CASSPLREGTYEQYF. The CDR3 DNA is TGTGCCAGCAGTCCCCTCAGGGAGGGTACCTACGAGCAGTACTTC.

This chain connects TRBV29-1 to TRBJ2-2; 12 bases match TRBD2. The CDR3 extends over 15 amino acids. The V and J ends lost 7 bases and 4 bases, in that order; junction bases with no gene match: 7. Looked up from germline, CDR1 is SQVTM and CDR2 is ANQGSEA. The CDR3 region has the DNA TGCAGCGGACGGAGGACTAGCGGGACCACCGGGGAGCTGTTTTTT. Protein sequence: CSGRRTSGTTGELFF.

This clone was observed a single time. V gene TRBV2 combines with J gene TRBJ1-4; 7 nucleotides line up with TRBD1. Germline assignment: CDR1 SNHLY and CDR2 FYNNEI. The CDR3 is made up of 15 amino acids. The V and J ends lost 7 bases and 7 bases, in that order; junction bases with no gene match: 12. For the CDR3, the DNA is TGTGCCAGCACATCCGGGCGGCAGGGGGGTGAAAAACTGTTTTTT. It is translated as CASTSGRQGGEKLFF.

The chain is built from TRBV19 and TRBJ2-1; 9 bases are a match to TRBD1. V gave up 9 bases and J gave up 1 base; unmatched junction bases: 7. This CDR3 has 15 residues. Germline CDR1 LNHDA, CDR2 SQIVND (reference sequence). CDR3 region: CASRNDRGSYNEQFF. In DNA, the CDR3 is TGTGCCAGCAGAAACGACAGGGGGTCCTACAATGAGCAGTTCTTC.

The V call is TRBV4-3, the J call TRBJ1-1; D is possibly TRBD1 (5 bases). The germline V and J ends were trimmed by 3 bases and 3 bases, with 11 bases remaining between them. The germline V gene has CDR1 LGHNA and CDR2 YSLEER. This CDR3 spans 14 amino acids. CDR3 DNA: TGCGCCAGCAGCCAGGGGGGGTATGACACTGAAGCTTTCTTT. Encoded protein: CASSQGGYDTEAFF.

The chain joins TRBV28 to TRBJ2-7; D is undetermined. Per germline, CDR1 MDHEN and CDR2 SYDVKM. Trimming took off 7 bases at V and 2 bases at J, with 6 bases between the two ends. The CDR3 loop spans 11 amino acids. The CDR3 reads CASNQAYEQYF. CDR3 DNA sequence: TGTGCCAGCAATCAGGCCTACGAGCAGTACTTC.

The V call is TRBV7-8, the J call TRBJ1-2; weak D call: TRBD1 (6 bases). Germline loops: CDR1 SGHVS, CDR2 FQNEAQ. This CDR3 is 16 amino acids long. V lost 5 bases and J 8 bases, leaving 24 bases between the germline ends. The CDR3 coding sequence is TGTGCCAGCAGCCCAGAAATGGTATTCGGGACACTCGGCTACACCTTC. Its translation: CASSPEMVFGTLGYTF.

V and J are TRBV7-2 and TRBJ2-5, with D perhaps matching TRBD1 (7 bases). The DNA end favors TRBJ2-7, so the J call may be wrong. The CDR3 sequence is 17 residues long. Germline lookup yields CDR1 SGHTA and CDR2 FQGNSA. The CDR3: CASSLGPQGGGSYEQYF. CDR3 coding DNA: TGTGCCAGCAGCTTAGGCCCCCAGGGGGGAGGTTCCTACGAGCAGTACTTC.

The chain combines TRBV11-2 with TRBJ2-6, with unresolved D. The germline V and J ends were trimmed by 5 bases and 2 bases, with 10 bases remaining between them. The CDR3 extends over 15 amino acids. Germline CDR1 SGHAT, CDR2 FQNNGV. The CDR3 loop is CASSQIAAGANVLTF. The CDR3 coding sequence is TGTGCCAGCAGCCAGATAGCTGCTGGGGCCAACGTCCTGACTTTC.

The genes are TRBV4-2 and TRBJ2-3; tentatively, D is TRBD2 (6 bases). CDR1 and CDR2 (germline): LGHNA, YNFKEQ. Trimming cost V 0 bases and J 6 bases, with 19 bases left between them. The CDR3 is 17 amino acids. CDR3 loop: CASSQEASSGLGDTQYF. The CDR3 DNA sequence: TGTGCCAGCAGCCAAGAGGCGAGTAGCGGCCTGGGGGATACGCAGTATTTT.

The chain uses TRBV9 and TRBJ2-7; D perhaps matches TRBD1 (6 bases). Germline loops: CDR1 SGDLS, CDR2 YYNGEE. The CDR3 contains 13 residues. V lost 2 bases and J lost 7, with 13 bases in between. CDR3 nucleotides: TGTGCCAGCAGCGTTGGGACAACTCTTGAGCAGTACTTC. It is translated as CASSVGTTLEQYF.

This clone came up a few times. The chain links TRBV6-5 to TRBJ2-5; no clear D. From germline, CDR1 is MNHEY and CDR2 SVGAGI. V was shortened by 0 bases and J by 2 bases, with 4 bases between the two germline ends. The CDR3 has 13 amino acids. CDR3 in amino acids: CASSYSTQETQYF. The CDR3 nucleotides are TGTGCCAGCAGTTACTCGACACAAGAGACCCAGTACTTC.

This clone was counted a few times. The V gene is TRBV5-1, the J gene TRBJ1-1; unclear D gene. There are 12 residues in the CDR3. The V gene lost 0 bases and the J gene lost 7 bases, with 7 bases spanning the gap. Germline assignment: CDR1 SGHRS and CDR2 YFSETQ. This CDR3 is CASSLVQDEAFF. The CDR3 DNA reads TGCGCCAGCAGCTTGGTCCAGGATGAAGCTTTCTTT.

The chain carries TRBV28 and TRBJ2-5; D is ambiguous. The V and J ends lost 11 bases and 4 bases respectively, with 26 bases between them. The CDR3 is 16 residues long. Looked up from germline, CDR1 is MDHEN and CDR2 is SYDVKM. CDR3 sequence (DNA): TGTGCCTGCTGTGGCGTAGCCAGTGGCGTTTTAGAGACCCAGTACTTC. It specifies CACCGVASGVLETQYF.

This clone was seen once. The chain employs TRBV18 and TRBJ1-2; the D is unclear. CDR3 length equals 14 residues. Germline CDR1 KGHSH, CDR2 LQKENI. V gave up 1 base and J gave up 4 bases, with 10 bases separating them. The CDR3 here is CASSPRPAGYGYTF. In nucleotides, the CDR3 is TGTGCCAGCTCACCACGACCGGCGGGCTATGGCTACACCTTC.